This T cell receptor (beta chain) was sequenced during a study of T cells after yellow fever vaccination. Study results and caveats: Boosting was followed by the reappearance of most primary-vaccination clones (96% CD4, about 89% CD8). FACS-sorted repertoires could harbor abundant contaminating bulk-population clonotypes. Though it reached lower strength, the secondary response hit its peak faster, day 5 versus 15.

The CDR3 loop spans 15 amino acids. The germline CDR1 and CDR2 sequences are LNHDA and SQIVND (reference sequence). The V end was cut by 6 bases, the J end by 0 bases, with 11 bases between. A universal primer site and UMIs were added as TCR cDNA was made by 5'RACE template switching. TCRdb analysed the 5' RACE reads with MiXCR anew, one entry per CDR3 protein. The sample includes about 340,000 distinct CDR3 sequences, roughly an eighth of them seen just once. Of note for this clonotype: Its target is not known.

Material: CD4+ T cells sorted from PBMCs, obtained 15 days after the yellow fever booster vaccination. The V and J genes are TRBV19 and TRBJ1-4; no firm D call. This TCR was sampled from a man aged 18-30 years who received the YFV17D yellow fever vaccine. The CDR3 nucleotides are TGTGCCAGTAGCGTGACTGATGCAACTAATGAAAAACTGTTTTTT. Residues: CASSVTDATNEKLFF.